This TCR beta chain was recorded in a study of blood T cell repertoires in COVID-19. On the study more broadly: COVID-19 samples, acute and convalescent, were from the United States, Italy and Spain. PBMCs, B-cell-depleted T cells, or T cells were the source of the cDNA or gDNA that made up the material.

Original data processing: Estimates of nucleated cell counts were drawn from the amplification of reference gene primers. Clones were read by immunoSEQ multiplex PCR, and TCRdb kept only the in-frame ones, dropping some. V and J calls and clone size follow that table, whereas D and trimming were derived from the DNA. This repertoire shows about 64,000 clones, approximately 85% found once; its top ten account for over 9.5%. The table lists this clone with a few counts. The CDR3 is made up of 15 amino acids. Germline loops: CDR1 SNHLY, CDR2 FYNNEI. Between the trimmed V and J ends, which lost 7 bases and 0 bases, there was a span of 14 bases.

The source is a human donor in a cohort sampled during active COVID-19. The sample consisted of peripheral blood. V usage is TRBV2 and J usage is TRBJ2-3, with a weak D call TRBD2 (6 bases). CDR3 protein: CASMRAGASTDTQYF. CDR3 coding DNA: TGTGCCAGCATGCGAGCGGGTGCTAGCACAGATACGCAGTATTTT.